This T cell receptor beta chain was found in a study of blood T cell repertoires in COVID-19. This CDR3 is built from 15 residues. Germline CDR1 reads SEHNR; CDR2 reads FQNEAQ (reference sequence). Trimming took 1 base from V and 1 from J, leaving 7 bases between them. Original processing methods: Researchers report that nucleated cell counts were estimated from reference gene primer amplification. Some clones are missing from TCRdb's copy, which holds only in-frame ones; the method was immunoSEQ multiplex PCR. Clonal size and the V and J genes are those of that table, whereas D and trimming came from the DNA. The sample holds 150,000 or so clones, about 80% seen once.

This TCR came from a man in his 60s with acute or convalescent COVID-19. Material: peripheral blood. This chain joins TRBV7-9 and TRBJ2-2, with D unresolved. CDR3 amino acids: CASSLGPRNTGELFF. The DNA of the CDR3 is TGTGCCAGCAGCTTAGGTCCGCGGAACACCGGGGAGCTGTTTTTT.